Described below is a single T cell receptor (beta chain) sequence and its context. What it recognizes is unknown. Donors gave 9 to 10 milliliters of peripheral blood apiece. Next came a second PCR, run for about 6 to 11 cycles, which used a sample-barcoded 5' primer along with a J-beta primer mix. Template switching added a 12-random-nucleotide identifier to every cDNA molecule. MiXCR, applied by TCRdb to the 5' RACE reads, yields one record per CDR3 protein. The sample lists around 800,000 distinct CDR3 sequences, about 42% occurring once. The sample comes from a study of blood T cells in healthy people across ages. Whole-study findings and limits: More naive CD4+ cells and higher diversity were found in long-lived than in aged donors.

Input material: blood. The clonotype comes from a man older than 75 in good health.

The CDR3 loop reads CASSLGYGSGSYNEQYF. The DNA for the CDR3 is TGTGCCAGCAGCTTAGGATACGGGAGCGGGTCCTACAATGAGCAGTACTTC. This chain joins TRBV7-2 and TRBJ2-1, with D possibly being TRBD2 (6 bases). Matching the DNA end better, TRBJ2-7 makes the J call doubtful. The length of the CDR3 is 17 residues. CDR1 and CDR2 (germline): SGHTA, FQGNSA.